The next 3 T cell receptor beta chains were all read from a single sample in a study of beta chain features in type 1 diabetes (dated by TCRdb to the late 2010s). The library was obtained by the immunoSEQ multiplex PCR assay. The entire isolated RNA was reverse transcribed using the High Capacity cDNA Reverse Transcription Kit, and thus expressed TCRB transcripts were sequenced. TCRdb carries this immuneACCESS record with in-frame sequences only. Its versions omit some clonotypes, under half of them owing to an unresolved V gene in the studies checked, with the rest unexplained. The sample includes about 330,000 clones, with 8% to 13% observed a single time. The ten largest make up under 0.02% of the sample. Source material: naive CD4+ T cells from blood. Sample cell subset or site, as interpreted from the label and publication: true naive CD4+ T cells. The receptor source for this set is a young woman in good health.

The J gene is TRBJ2-2, the V gene TRBV4-2, with D unclear. Trimming pared 0 bases from V and 0 bases from J, leaving 8 bases between. The CDR3 contains 16 residues. Germline-derived CDR1 and CDR2 are LGHNA and YNFKEQ. This CDR3 is CASSQDTTANTGELFF. DNA of the CDR3: TGTGCCAGCAGCCAAGATACAACAGCGAACACCGGGGAGCTGTTTTTT.

In nucleotides, the CDR3 is TGTGCCAGCTCACCGTCCCGGCTAGCTAACTATGGCTACACCTTC. The encoded protein is CASSPSRLANYGYTF. This chain uses TRBV18 with TRBJ1-2, with no clear D. The CDR3 runs to 15 residues. Germline assignment: CDR1 KGHSH and CDR2 LQKENI. V lost 3 bases and J lost 0, with 11 bases in between.

This chain joins TRBV27 and TRBJ2-1, with 11 bases that match TRBD2. Unmatched junction bases numbered 9, after V lost 7 bases and J lost 4 bases. This CDR3 is built from 16 residues. Germline CDR1 reads MNHEY; CDR2 reads SMNVEV (reference sequence). In nucleotides, the CDR3 is TGTGCCAGCAAACCGGGACTAGCGGTGGATTACAATGAGCAGTTCTTC. Its translation is CASKPGLAVDYNEQFF.